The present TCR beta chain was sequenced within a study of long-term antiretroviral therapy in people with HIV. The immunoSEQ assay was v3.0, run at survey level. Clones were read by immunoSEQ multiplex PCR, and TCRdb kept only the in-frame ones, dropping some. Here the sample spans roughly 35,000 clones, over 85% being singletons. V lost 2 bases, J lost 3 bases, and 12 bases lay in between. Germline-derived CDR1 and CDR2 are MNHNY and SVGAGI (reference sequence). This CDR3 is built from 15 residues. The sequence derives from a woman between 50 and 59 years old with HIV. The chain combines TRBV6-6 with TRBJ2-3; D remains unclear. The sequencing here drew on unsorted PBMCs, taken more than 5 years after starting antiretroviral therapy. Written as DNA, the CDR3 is TGTGCCAGCAGTTACGGTGGCTCCCGGACAGATACGCAGTATTTT. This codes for CASSYGGSRTDTQYF.